What follows are 10 T cell receptor beta chains derived from one specimen sequenced in a study of blood T cell repertoires in COVID-19. TCRdb's table, derived via immunoSEQ multiplex PCR, lists solely in-frame clones and lacks some. The data contain approximately 250,000 clones, approximately 79% of them singletons. Sequenced sample: PBMCs or T cells enriched from blood (not recorded which). These receptors all stem from a man younger than 40 with acute COVID-19.

The chain has TRBV28 and TRBJ2-3; 8 bases line up with TRBD2. Unmatched junction bases numbered 0, after V lost 0 bases and J lost 1 base. The germline gives CDR1 MDHEN, CDR2 SYDVKM. The CDR3 covers 15 residues. The CDR3 region is CASSLWTSGTDTQYF. The CDR3 DNA reads TGTGCCAGCAGTTTATGGACTAGCGGCACAGATACGCAGTATTTT. Looking up the rest from reference TRBV28 and TRBJ2-3 gives the full variable domain: DVKVTQSSRYLVKRTGEKVFLECVQDMDHENMFWYRQDPGLGLRLIYFSYDVKMKEKGDIPEGYSVSREKKERFSLILESASTNQTSMYLCASSLWTSGTDTQYFGPGTRLTVL.

The chain couples TRBV10-2 to TRBJ2-7; the D gene is possibly TRBD2 (7 bases). The ends were cut back, 7 bases at V and 1 base at J, with 17 bases in the middle. CDR3 length: 15 amino acids. Germline CDR1 WSHSY, CDR2 SAAADI. The CDR3 loop is CASMSGRGSSYEQYV. The DNA for the CDR3 is TGCGCCAGCATGTCAGGGAGGGGGAGTTCCTACGAGCAGTACGTC.

Written as DNA, the CDR3 is TGTGCCTGGAGGGCCGGGGGACTAGCGGGAGTGTATGAGCAGTTCTTC. Translated, it gives CAWRAGGLAGVYEQFF. This sequence joins TRBV30 and TRBJ2-1; 14 bases are a match to TRBD2. The ends lost 3 bases at V and 8 bases at J; junction bases unmatched: 9. The germline V gene encodes CDR1 GTSNPN and CDR2 SVGIG (reference sequence). The CDR3 has 16 residues.

The J gene is TRBJ2-3, the V gene TRBV18, with 11 bases that match TRBD1. The trim removed 6 bases at V and 3 bases at J, leaving 5 bases unmatched. The CDR3 runs 15 residues. Germline V gives CDR1 KGHSH, CDR2 LQKENI. For the CDR3, the DNA is TGTGCCAGCTCGCTTGGGACAGGGGGAACAGATACGCAGTATTTT. As protein: CASSLGTGGTDTQYF.

The rearrangement uses TRBV27 and TRBJ2-2, with TRBD1 as a possible D gene (5 bases). V dropped 2 bases and J dropped 4 bases, with 8 bases sitting between them. Germline-derived CDR1 and CDR2 are MNHEY and SMNVEV (reference sequence). The CDR3 is made up of 14 amino acids. CDR3 loop: CASSLNQGTGELFF. The CDR3 DNA reads TGTGCCAGCAGTTTAAACCAGGGCACCGGGGAGCTGTTTTTT.

For the CDR3, the DNA is TGCGCCAGCAGCCAAGAATCGGGACTAGCGGACGATCCATCCTACAATGAGCAGTTCTTC. Encoded protein: CASSQESGLADDPSYNEQFF. The rearrangement links TRBV4-1 to TRBJ2-1; 11 bases align to TRBD2. Germline V CDR1 and CDR2: MGHRA, YSYEKL. Trimming removed 0 bases from V and 1 base from J; junction bases left unmatched: 11. The CDR3 has 20 residues.

The chain recombines TRBV27 with TRBJ2-3; D unresolved. V was pared by 6 bases and J by 3 bases, with 10 bases between. The CDR3 spans 13 residues. Germline V gene lookup returns CDR1 MNHEY and CDR2 SMNVEV (reference sequence). For the CDR3, the DNA is TGTGCCAGCAGGAGGATAAGTACAGATACGCAGTATTTT. Protein sequence: CASRRISTDTQYF.

This clone has only one observation. For the CDR3, the DNA is TGTGCCAGCAGGGGGCAGTTCTCCTACAATGAGCAGTTCTTC. Translated, it gives CASRGQFSYNEQFF. This chain links TRBV28 with TRBJ2-1, with D perhaps TRBD1 (5 bases). The CDR3 runs 14 residues. The V gene's germline CDR1 is MDHEN and CDR2 SYDVKM. V lost 6 bases, J lost 0 bases, and 9 bases lay in between.

This chain links TRBV19 with TRBJ1-1, with a possible D match to TRBD1 (6 bases). This CDR3 spans 16 amino acids. Looked up from germline, CDR1 is LNHDA and CDR2 is SQIVND (reference sequence). V lost 10 bases and J lost 2, with 23 bases in between. CDR3 in DNA: TGTGCCACCGGTCGGGGCAGGGGCGTAATAAACACTGAAGCTTTCTTT. It translates to CATGRGRGVINTEAFF.

The chain recombines TRBV4-1 with TRBJ1-3, with D unclear. CDR3 size: 16 residues. The ends were cut back, 0 bases at V and 3 bases at J, with 12 bases in the middle. Germline V gives CDR1 MGHRA, CDR2 YSYEKL. CDR3: CASSQDEGLLGNTIYF. The CDR3 DNA reads as TGCGCCAGCAGCCAAGATGAGGGTCTTCTTGGAAACACCATATATTTT.